This passage covers 21 T cell receptor beta chains from one sample sequenced in a study of CD8 T cells in ankylosing spondylitis. These receptors' antigens are unknown. TCRdb called the 5' RACE reads again in MiXCR, with one record for every CDR3 protein. This sample carries roughly 440,000 distinct CDR3 sequences, over 15% of them seen once, and the ten largest clones take about 0.94%. Study-wide points: A motif in TCR beta, a set of several highly homologous variants, appeared characteristic of ankylosing spondylitis blood.

The specimen sequenced was blood, either unsorted or a sorted T cell fraction (not recorded which). All receptors derive from a male donor with ankylosing spondylitis.

The chain is built from TRBV12-3 or TRBV12-4 and TRBJ1-1; D is undetermined. The CDR3 contains 15 residues. Trimming shortened V by 5 bases and J by 6 bases, and 19 bases separated the two germline ends. CDR3 sequence reads: CASSQRTVEGSEAFF. Written as DNA, the CDR3 is TGTGCCAGCAGTCAACGGACGGTAGAAGGCTCTGAAGCTTTCTTT.

For the CDR3, the DNA is TGCGCCAGGCCACCCCTAAGCGGCGAGCGGTACGAGCAGTACTTC. Protein: CARPPLSGERYEQYF. The genes are TRBV5-1 and TRBJ2-7; possible D gene TRBD2, 5 bases. This CDR3 has 15 amino acids. V was shortened by 8 bases and J by 4 bases, with 22 bases between the two germline ends. Germline-derived CDR1 and CDR2 are SGHRS and YFSETQ.

J is TRBJ2-2 and V is TRBV20-1; D uncertain. Trimming took 2 bases from V and 7 from J, leaving 17 bases between them. The length of the CDR3 is 15 residues. The germline V gene encodes CDR1 DFQATT and CDR2 SNEGSKA (reference sequence). CDR3 region: CSARRQTGASGELFF. The CDR3 nucleotides are TGCAGTGCTAGACGCCAGACGGGTGCCAGCGGGGAGCTGTTTTTT.

This sequence joins TRBV12-3 or TRBV12-4 and TRBJ1-5; 8 bases fit TRBD1. The J segment lost 0 bases and the V segment lost 11 bases, leaving 18 bases of the junction unmatched. The CDR3 is 18 amino acids. The CDR3 region is CAFSSGQGAIYSNQPQHF. The CDR3 DNA follows: TGTGCCTTCAGCTCCGGACAGGGCGCAATTTATAGCAATCAGCCCCAGCATTTT.

This clonotype showed up many times. V usage is TRBV5-1 and J usage is TRBJ2-6; the D call may be TRBD1 or TRBD2 (5 bases each). The CDR3 contains 16 residues. The V and J ends lost 5 bases and 0 bases respectively, with 12 bases between them. Per germline, CDR1 SGHRS and CDR2 YFSETQ. The CDR3 is CASSLLGTSGANVLTF. The CDR3, as DNA: TGCGCCAGCAGTTTACTAGGGACCTCTGGGGCCAACGTCCTGACTTTC.

The chain has TRBV21-1 and TRBJ2-1; the D call in the table, TRBD2, was not verified against the DNA. TRBV21-1 is classified as a pseudogene. The CDR3 loop spans 17 amino acids. The CDR3 DNA is TGTGCCAGCAGCACCCAAAATAGCGGGAGGGCTTTCAATGAGCAGTTCTTC. It translates to CASSTQNSGRAFNEQFF.

This clonotype has only a few counts. The V gene is TRBV11-2, the J gene TRBJ2-7; 9 bases are a match to TRBD1. This CDR3 region has 13 residues. The V gene's germline CDR1 is SGHAT and CDR2 FQNNGV. With V trimmed by 6 bases and J by 6 bases, 6 bases remained unmatched. CDR3 in amino acids: CASRGTGLSEQYF. In nucleotides, the CDR3 is TGTGCCAGCAGGGGGACAGGGCTCAGCGAGCAGTACTTC.

This clonotype occurred a few times. The chain uses TRBV20-1 and TRBJ1-1; 10 nucleotides match TRBD1. V shed 3 bases and J 7 bases; nucleotides not matched to a gene: 2. The CDR3 spans 12 residues. CDR1 and CDR2 (germline): DFQATT, SNEGSKA (reference sequence). The CDR3 DNA sequence: TGCAGTGCTAGTGGGGACAGGGGTGAAGCTTTCTTT. This encodes CSASGDRGEAFF.

The J gene is TRBJ1-1, the V gene TRBV6-5, with 9 positions matching TRBD1. CDR3 length: 16 amino acids. Germline CDR1 MNHEY, CDR2 SVGAGI. The V segment lost 0 bases and the J segment 5 bases; nucleotides outside the gene matches: 7. CDR3: CASSYSRTGESTEAFF. Here the CDR3 DNA reads TGTGCCAGCAGTTACTCGAGGACAGGGGAAAGTACTGAAGCTTTCTTT.

This CDR3 reads CASSYRREETQYF. CDR3 DNA: TGTGCCAGCAGTTATCGGAGGGAGGAGACCCAGTACTTC. The rearrangement links TRBV28 to TRBJ2-5; D is perhaps TRBD2 (6 bases). CDR3 size: 13 residues. From germline, CDR1 is MDHEN and CDR2 SYDVKM. V was trimmed by 4 bases and J by 5 bases, leaving 11 bases between them.

This chain links TRBV6-1 with TRBJ2-3, with D possibly being TRBD2 (6 bases). Germline CDR1 and CDR2: MNHNS and SASEGT. Trimming left V 3 bases short and J 4 bases short, with 11 bases between. The CDR3 consists of 14 residues. The CDR3 DNA sequence: TGTGCCAGCAGTGATGGCGGGGTATCAGATACGCAGTATTTT. Encoded protein: CASSDGGVSDTQYF.

In its sample, this clonotype was seen once. The chain combines TRBV30 with TRBJ2-1; no clear D. V was trimmed by 0 bases and J by 5 bases, leaving 8 bases between them. Per the germline V gene, CDR1 is GTSNPN and CDR2 is SVGIG (reference sequence). This CDR3 has 13 residues. This CDR3 is CAWSVVSHNEQFF. CDR3 DNA sequence: TGTGCCTGGAGTGTAGTTTCCCACAATGAGCAGTTCTTC. Full variable domain (missing parts from reference TRBV30 and TRBJ2-1): SQTIHQWPATLVQPVGSPLSLECTVEGTSNPNLYWYRQAAGRGLQLLFYSVGIGQISSEVPQNLSASRPQDRQFILSSKKLLLSDSGFYLCAWSVVSHNEQFFGPGTRLTVL.

J is TRBJ1-1 and V is TRBV18; D gene uncertain. The germline V gene has CDR1 KGHSH and CDR2 LQKENI. There are 15 residues in the CDR3. Trimming took 1 base from V and 0 from J, leaving 9 bases between them. CDR3 in DNA: TGTGCCAGCTCACCACGTTCAGAGATGAACACTGAAGCTTTCTTT. Protein: CASSPRSEMNTEAFF.

The chain is built from TRBV11-2 and TRBJ2-2, with D unclear. The CDR3 contains 14 residues. V was cut by 3 bases and J by 0 bases, with 5 bases left in between. Per germline, CDR1 SGHAT and CDR2 FQNNGV. CDR3 sequence: CASSFPSNTGELFF. DNA of the CDR3: TGTGCCAGCAGCTTCCCTTCGAACACCGGGGAGCTGTTTTTT.

The sample holds a few counts of this clonotype. The rearrangement uses TRBV12-3 or TRBV12-4 and TRBJ2-4; 9 positions match TRBD2. J lost 4 bases, V lost 6 bases, and 13 bases had no gene match. The CDR3 covers 17 residues. In DNA form, the CDR3 reads TGTGCCAGCAGCAAAAGGCCGGCGGGAGGGCTGAAAAACATTCAGTACTTC. It is translated as CASSKRPAGGLKNIQYF.

The chain links TRBV20-1 to TRBJ1-5, with 8 bases that match TRBD1. V dropped 0 bases and J dropped 5; count of bases not matched to a gene: 6. Germline V CDR1 and CDR2: DFQATT, SNEGSKA (reference sequence). The CDR3 sequence is 15 residues long. The CDR3 sequence: CSARETGVAHQPQHF. The CDR3 DNA is TGCAGTGCTAGAGAGACAGGGGTAGCACATCAGCCCCAGCATTTT.

This chain connects TRBV20-1 to TRBJ1-2; possibly TRBD1 for D (6 bases). The CDR3 is made up of 14 amino acids. Between the trimmed V and J ends, which lost 1 base and 5 bases, there was a span of 14 bases. The germline V gene has CDR1 DFQATT and CDR2 SNEGSKA (reference sequence). The CDR3 spells CSARVARGDYGYTF. The CDR3 coding sequence is TGCAGTGCTAGAGTCGCCAGGGGAGATTATGGCTACACCTTC.

The chain couples TRBV2 to TRBJ2-1; 7 positions match TRBD1. The CDR3 is made up of 14 amino acids. The germline gives CDR1 SNHLY, CDR2 FYNNEI. V lost 6 bases and J lost 5; bases outside the gene matches: 7. The CDR3 loop is CASRTGTANNEQFF. The CDR3 nucleotides are TGTGCCAGCAGGACCGGGACAGCTAACAATGAGCAGTTCTTC.

This chain uses TRBV6-5 with TRBJ1-6; 8 bases map to TRBD1. This CDR3 spans 18 amino acids. Unmatched junction bases numbered 9, after V lost 0 bases and J lost 5 bases. The germline CDR1 and CDR2 sequences are MNHEY and SVGAGI. The CDR3 region has the DNA TGTGCCAGCAGTTACTCGAAGGCTCAGGGGGCAGATAATTCACCCCTCCACTTT. Translated, it gives CASSYSKAQGADNSPLHF.

This clonotype was seen a few times. V gene TRBV10-3 combines with J gene TRBJ1-5; D is possibly TRBD1 (5 bases). Looked up from germline, CDR1 is ENHRY and CDR2 is SYGVKD. V was shortened by 2 bases and J by 0 bases, with 11 bases between the two germline ends. This CDR3 has 16 amino acids. The CDR3 nucleotides are TGTGCCATCAGTGAGAGGCAGGGAGGTAGCAATCAGCCCCAGCATTTT. Amino acid sequence: CAISERQGGSNQPQHF.

This chain connects TRBV12-3 or TRBV12-4 to TRBJ2-3; possibly TRBD1 or TRBD2 for D (7 bases each). The V and J ends lost 2 bases and 1 base respectively, with 13 bases between them. The CDR3 loop spans 16 amino acids. The chain's CDR3 is CASSLQGGYGTDTQYF. CDR3 nucleotide sequence: TGTGCCAGCAGTTTACAGGGGGGGTACGGCACAGATACGCAGTATTTT.